Listed below are T cell receptor beta chains from one sample, sequenced in a study of T cells in Graves' hyperthyroidism and ophthalmopathy. TCRdb analysed the multiplex PCR reads with MiXCR anew, one entry per CDR3 protein. The sample has roughly 580,000 distinct CDR3 sequences; approximately 44% are singletons. Sequenced sample: peripheral blood or thyroid tissue (not recorded which). The receptors were sampled from a woman younger than 30 with Graves' hyperthyroidism. CDR3s include the opening cysteine and the closing phenylalanine or tryptophan. A D gene is named only where the DNA matches it firmly. Only some rows state a clone size, as once, few, many or a class for expanded clones.

v_call	j_call	d_call	clone_size	cdr3_aa	cdr3_nt
TRBV20-1	TRBJ2-7	TRBD2	NA	CSADSPSGTRSYEQYF	TGCAGTGCTGACAGCCCTAGCGGGACCCGCTCCTACGAGCAGTACTTC
TRBV14	TRBJ1-1	NA	many	CASSHSGDEAFF	TGTGCCAGCAGCCATAGCGGCGATGAAGCTTTCTTT
TRBV2	TRBJ2-5	NA	few	CASSHGGTQYF	TGTGCCAGCAGCCACGGCGGGACCCAGTACTTC
TRBV5-1	TRBJ2-7	TRBD1	few	CASSTRQGIDEQYF	TGCGCCAGCAGCACCCGACAGGGGATTGACGAGCAGTACTTC
TRBV25-1	TRBJ2-7	TRBD1	NA	CASKGVGETGDYEQYF	TGTGCCAGCAAAGGAGTAGGGGAAACAGGGGACTACGAGCAGTACTTC
TRBV2	TRBJ1-1	NA	many	CASRRLTRMNTEAFF	TGTGCCAGCAGACGCTTGACACGTATGAACACTGAAGCTTTCTTT
TRBV4-1	TRBJ2-5	TRBD2	many	CASSQPGRGSLETQYF	TGCGCCAGCAGCCAGCCTGGGCGCGGGAGCTTGGAGACCCAGTACTTC
TRBV24-1	TRBJ2-1	TRBD2	NA	CATSDGLAQQFF	TGTGCCACCAGTGACGGACTAGCCCAGCAGTTCTTC
TRBV2	TRBJ1-5	TRBD1	NA	CASRGQGYNQPQHF	TGTGCCAGCAGGGGACAGGGATACAATCAGCCCCAGCATTTT
TRBV6-2/TRBV6-3	TRBJ2-7	TRBD2	NA	CASSYWTSGSSERYF	TGTGCCAGCAGTTACTGGACTAGCGGGAGTTCCGAGCGGTACTTC
TRBV5-1	TRBJ1-1	NA	NA	CASSLQHNTEAFF	TGCGCCAGCAGCTTACAGCACAACACTGAAGCTTTCTTT
TRBV10-3	TRBJ2-2	NA	NA	CASKGRSTGELFF	TGTGCCAGCAAAGGGCGCAGCACCGGGGAGCTGTTTTTT
TRBV7-7	TRBJ2-5	NA	many	CASSKTKETQYF	TGTGCTAGCAGCAAGACTAAGGAGACCCAGTACTTC
TRBV10-2	TRBJ1-1	NA	few	CASSPVGDMNTEAFF	TGTGCCAGCTCACCAGTAGGGGACATGAACACTGAAGCTTTCTTT
TRBV2	TRBJ2-7	TRBD2	NA	CAVRGGAYEQYF	TGTGCCGTTCGGGGGGGAGCCTACGAGCAGTACTTC
TRBV19	TRBJ1-1	NA	few	CASYRGPWNTEAFF	TGTGCCTCCTATAGGGGACCGTGGAACACTGAAGCTTTCTTT
TRBV29-1	TRBJ2-7	TRBD2	NA	CSVVTSGREAYEQYF	TGCAGCGTAGTGACTAGCGGGAGGGAGGCCTACGAGCAGTACTTC
TRBV5-4	TRBJ2-7	NA	NA	CASSLELGEQYF	TGTGCCAGCAGCTTAGAGCTAGGCGAGCAGTACTTC
TRBV7-8	TRBJ2-5	NA	many	CASSFPVSPTRSQYF	TGTGCCAGCAGCTTTCCCGTTTCCCCGACCCGGTCCCAGTACTTC
TRBV24-1	TRBJ2-7	TRBD1	NA	CATMGTGTVSGEQYF	TGTGCCACCATGGGGACAGGGACCGTGAGCGGGGAGCAGTACTTC
TRBV12-3/TRBV12-4	TRBJ1-2	TRBD1	NA	CATTGQGGSGTF	TGTGCCACCACGGGACAGGGGGGATCTGGAACCTTC
TRBV13	TRBJ1-2	NA	many	CASSLNGGYTF	TGTGCCAGCAGCTTAAACGGTGGCTACACCTTC
TRBV7-9	TRBJ2-6	NA	few	CASSLFGGLGANVLTF	TGTGCCAGCAGCTTGTTTGGGGGGCTCGGGGCCAACGTCCTGACTTTC
TRBV7-4	TRBJ1-1	NA	NA	CASSFPGRVNTEAFF	TGTGCCAGCAGCTTTCCGGGACGGGTGAACACTGAAGCTTTCTTT
TRBV5-1	TRBJ1-1	NA	few	CASSLSAGEAFF	TGCGCCAGCAGCTTGAGCGCAGGGGAAGCTTTCTTT
TRBV7-3	TRBJ1-4	NA	few	CASSSAEDRNEKLFF	TGTGCCAGCAGCTCGGCGGAAGACAGGAATGAAAAACTGTTTTTT